This T cell receptor (beta chain) was sequenced during a study of blood T cell repertoires in COVID-19. In the study overall: T cells, B-cell-depleted T cells, or PBMCs provided the cDNA or gDNA that served as material.

Repertoires were generated with immunoSEQ multiplex PCR, while TCRdb's copy carries only in-frame clones and drops some. The sample has approximately 100,000 clones, roughly nine tenths seen once. The clonotype comes from a human donor in a cohort sampled during active COVID-19. Material for sequencing was peripheral blood.

The CDR3 region has the DNA TGTGCCACCAGCAGAGGCAAGGGGCACGGCACTGAAGCTTTCTTT. Translating gives CATSRGKGHGTEAFF. This chain connects TRBV15 to TRBJ1-1; a weak D match, TRBD1 (5 bases). V was clipped by 1 base and J by 4 bases, with 13 bases between them. This CDR3 contains 15 residues. Per germline, CDR1 LNHNV and CDR2 YYDKDF (reference sequence).